Detailed here is one TCR beta chain. What it recognizes is unknown. Clones were read by immunoSEQ multiplex PCR, and TCRdb kept only the in-frame ones, dropping some. The table includes about 120,000 clones, roughly 90% detected once. This sample was taken from a study of T cell responses to AZD1222 COVID-19 vaccine. General observations from the study: Donors were largely white British and mainly female; clonal diversity was possibly underestimated.

Sequences were derived from peripheral blood, sampled on day 0 of AZD1222 vaccination. The receptor was derived from an adult in good health.

CDR3 sequence (DNA): TGCGCCAGCAGCCGAGTGGATACACGGGTCTCTGGGGCCAACGTCCTGACTTTC. Translating it yields CASSRVDTRVSGANVLTF. The chain employs TRBV4-3 and TRBJ2-6; D remains unclear. The V end was cut by 4 bases, the J end by 0 bases, with 16 bases between. CDR3 length: 18 residues. CDR1 is LGHNA, CDR2 YSLEER, per germline.